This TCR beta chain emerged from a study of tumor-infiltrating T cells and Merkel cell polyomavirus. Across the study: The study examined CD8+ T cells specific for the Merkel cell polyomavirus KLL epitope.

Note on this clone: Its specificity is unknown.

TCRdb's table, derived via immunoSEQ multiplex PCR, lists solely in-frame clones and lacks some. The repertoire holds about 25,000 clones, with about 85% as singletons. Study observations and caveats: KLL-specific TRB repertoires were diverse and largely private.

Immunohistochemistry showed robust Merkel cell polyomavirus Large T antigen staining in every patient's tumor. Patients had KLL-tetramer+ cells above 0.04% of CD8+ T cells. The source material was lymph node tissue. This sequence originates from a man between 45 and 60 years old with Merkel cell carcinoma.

Here the CDR3 reads CATRGTGIHQPQHF. The CDR3 bases are TGTGCCACCCGCGGGACAGGGATACATCAGCCCCAGCATTTT. The genes are TRBV6-1 and TRBJ1-5; TRBD1 matches at 9 bases. Trimming at V came to 10 bases and at J to 5 bases, leaving 9 bases not matched to a gene. There are 14 residues in the CDR3. Germline-derived CDR1 and CDR2 are MNHNS and SASEGT.